These T cell receptor beta chains were read from a single sample in a study of blood T cell repertoires in COVID-19. Profiled with immunoSEQ multiplex PCR; TCRdb holds only in-frame clones, not every one. The sample shows roughly 69,000 clones, 90% of them seen only once. The sequencing input was peripheral blood. These receptors all stem from a man aged 45 to 65 with acute or convalescent COVID-19. Each CDR3 is given with its conserved first and last residue. The order of the fields is J gene, V gene, CDR3 length, clone size, D gene, CDR3 DNA, CDR3 protein. The D gene is left open where the match is weak. For some rows the clone size is stated as once, few or many, or as a class when expanded; others skip it.

j_gene: TRBJ1-4
v_gene: TRBV5-5
len: 17
abundance: -
d_gene: -
CDR3nt: TGTGCCAGCAGCCCCCGCGGGGGGCGAGTGACTAATGAAAAACTGTTTTTT
CDR3aa: CASSPRGGRVTNEKLFF

j_gene: TRBJ2-1
v_gene: TRBV7-2
len: 15
abundance: once
d_gene: TRBD2
CDR3nt: TGTGCCAGCAGCTTAAGGGCTAGCGGGAACAATGAGCAGTTCTTC
CDR3aa: CASSLRASGNNEQFF

j_gene: TRBJ1-3
v_gene: TRBV7-9
len: 15
abundance: -
d_gene: TRBD1
CDR3nt: TGTGCCAGCAGCTTAGCCGGACAGGGTGGAAACACCATATATTTT
CDR3aa: CASSLAGQGGNTIYF

j_gene: TRBJ1-2
v_gene: TRBV28
len: 12
abundance: -
d_gene: -
CDR3nt: TGTGCCACCGTCGACAGTAACCGGGGCTACACCTTC
CDR3aa: CATVDSNRGYTF

j_gene: TRBJ2-5
v_gene: TRBV5-1
len: 13
abundance: -
d_gene: -
CDR3nt: TGCGCCAGCAGCTTGACCAGGAGGGAGACCCAGTACTTC
CDR3aa: CASSLTRRETQYF

j_gene: TRBJ2-1
v_gene: TRBV5-1
len: 13
abundance: -
d_gene: -
CDR3nt: TGCGCCAGCAGCTTCGGCCAGGGCGATGAGCAGTTCTTC
CDR3aa: CASSFGQGDEQFF

j_gene: TRBJ2-3
v_gene: TRBV27
len: 14
abundance: -
d_gene: -
CDR3nt: TGTGCCAGCAGTTTAGGGCCGTTCACAGATACGCAGTATTTT
CDR3aa: CASSLGPFTDTQYF

j_gene: TRBJ2-5
v_gene: TRBV6-6
len: 13
abundance: once
d_gene: TRBD2
CDR3nt: TGTGCCAGCACCAAGACTAGCTGGGAGACCCAGTACTTC
CDR3aa: CASTKTSWETQYF

j_gene: TRBJ1-5
v_gene: TRBV19
len: 15
abundance: -
d_gene: -
CDR3nt: TGTGCCAGTAGCAAAATGGAGAGTAGCAATCAGCCCCAGCATTTT
CDR3aa: CASSKMESSNQPQHF

j_gene: TRBJ1-4
v_gene: TRBV7-2
len: 16
abundance: -
d_gene: TRBD1
CDR3nt: TGTGCCAGCAGCTTAGCGTTTGGGACAGCTACTGAAAAACTGTTTTTT
CDR3aa: CASSLAFGTATEKLFF

j_gene: TRBJ1-1
v_gene: TRBV30
len: 13
abundance: once
d_gene: -
CDR3nt: TGTGCCTGGAGTGCCCTCAGGGGCCCATCAGCTTTCTTT
CDR3aa: CAWSALRGPSAFF

j_gene: TRBJ1-6
v_gene: TRBV5-6
len: 15
abundance: -
d_gene: -
CDR3nt: TGTGCCAGCAGCTTGCTCCAGAGGTATAATTCACCCCTCCACTTT
CDR3aa: CASSLLQRYNSPLHF

j_gene: TRBJ2-5
v_gene: TRBV19
len: 13
abundance: -
d_gene: -
CDR3nt: TGTGCCAGTAGTATGATGTCAGGGGATACCCAGTACTTC
CDR3aa: CASSMMSGDTQYF

j_gene: TRBJ2-3
v_gene: TRBV19
len: 15
abundance: -
d_gene: -
CDR3nt: TGTGCCAGTAGTTTCGCTGACGGGCGCGGGGATACGCAGTATTTT
CDR3aa: CASSFADGRGDTQYF

j_gene: TRBJ2-7
v_gene: TRBV19
len: 14
abundance: -
d_gene: -
CDR3nt: TGTGCCAGCGCCTGGGGCAGTCTAGATAGCGAGCAGTACTTC
CDR3aa: CASAWGSLDSEQYF

j_gene: TRBJ1-3
v_gene: TRBV18
len: 11
abundance: -
d_gene: -
CDR3nt: TGTGCCACCGGGGCTGGAAACACCATATATTTT
CDR3aa: CATGAGNTIYF

j_gene: TRBJ2-3
v_gene: TRBV6-5
len: 15
abundance: -
d_gene: TRBD1
CDR3nt: TGTGCCAGCAGTTTTGGGGACAGGGAGGCAGATACGCAGTATTTT
CDR3aa: CASSFGDREADTQYF

j_gene: TRBJ2-5
v_gene: TRBV24-1
len: 15
abundance: -
d_gene: -
CDR3nt: TGTGCCACCAGTGATTCCCGGACAGCCGGAGGGACCCAGTACTTC
CDR3aa: CATSDSRTAGGTQYF

j_gene: TRBJ1-2
v_gene: TRBV3-1/TRBV3-2
len: 17
abundance: -
d_gene: -
CDR3nt: TGTGCCAGCAGCCAAGACGAGTTAGCGAAGGAGGGTGGGGGCTACACCTTC
CDR3aa: CASSQDELAKEGGGYTF

j_gene: TRBJ1-2
v_gene: TRBV4-3
len: 15
abundance: -
d_gene: -
CDR3nt: TGCGCCAGCAGCCTAACCGGGGGGGGCGGCTATGGCTACACCTTC
CDR3aa: CASSLTGGGGYGYTF

j_gene: TRBJ2-1
v_gene: TRBV5-6
len: 16
abundance: few
d_gene: -
CDR3nt: TGTGCCAGCAGCTCCCAATTAGCGAGCTCCTACAATGAGCAGTTCTTC
CDR3aa: CASSSQLASSYNEQFF

j_gene: TRBJ2-3
v_gene: TRBV19
len: 15
abundance: once
d_gene: -
CDR3nt: TGTGCCAGTAGTACCATTACTACCGGCACAGATACGCAGTATTTT
CDR3aa: CASSTITTGTDTQYF

j_gene: TRBJ2-7
v_gene: TRBV7-8
len: 13
abundance: -
d_gene: -
CDR3nt: TGTGCCAGCTACCCGACGAGAGGGGGCGAGCAGTACTTC
CDR3aa: CASYPTRGGEQYF

j_gene: TRBJ2-3
v_gene: TRBV19
len: 13
abundance: -
d_gene: -
CDR3nt: TGTGCCAGTAGTATTGGGCACACAGATACGCAGTATTTT
CDR3aa: CASSIGHTDTQYF

j_gene: TRBJ2-3
v_gene: TRBV19
len: 16
abundance: once
d_gene: TRBD2
CDR3nt: TGTGCCAGTAGTCCCCTAGCGGGAGGTACCACAGATACGCAGTATTTT
CDR3aa: CASSPLAGGTTDTQYF

j_gene: TRBJ2-1
v_gene: TRBV7-8
len: 18
abundance: -
d_gene: TRBD2
CDR3nt: TGTGCCAGCAGGTCGGGACTAGCGGGAGCGGGGGCATACAATGAGCAGTTCTTC
CDR3aa: CASRSGLAGAGAYNEQFF

j_gene: TRBJ1-1
v_gene: TRBV30
len: 13
abundance: -
d_gene: -
CDR3nt: TGTGCCTGGAGTAAATGGAGTAACACTGAAGCTTTCTTT
CDR3aa: CAWSKWSNTEAFF

j_gene: TRBJ1-5
v_gene: TRBV27
len: 14
abundance: -
d_gene: TRBD1
CDR3nt: TGTGCCAGCAGCCAAGCAGGGGGCCCTTCGCCCCAGCATTTT
CDR3aa: CASSQAGGPSPQHF

j_gene: TRBJ2-1
v_gene: TRBV25-1
len: 16
abundance: -
d_gene: -
CDR3nt: TGTGCCAGCAGTGAGTCTCTAGGGAGCTCCTACAATGAGCAGTTCTTC
CDR3aa: CASSESLGSSYNEQFF

j_gene: TRBJ2-1
v_gene: TRBV11-2
len: 13
abundance: -
d_gene: -
CDR3nt: TGTGCCAGCAGCTTAGACCCAGGCACCGAGCAGTTCTTC
CDR3aa: CASSLDPGTEQFF

j_gene: TRBJ1-4
v_gene: TRBV5-1
len: 14
abundance: once
d_gene: TRBD1
CDR3nt: TGCGCCAGCAGCTTGACCAGGGGGGATGAAAAACTGTTTTTT
CDR3aa: CASSLTRGDEKLFF

j_gene: TRBJ1-1
v_gene: TRBV12-3/TRBV12-4
len: 13
abundance: -
d_gene: -
CDR3nt: TGTGCCAGCAGTTTAAGCGGGGAGGGGAGAGCTTTCTTT
CDR3aa: CASSLSGEGRAFF

j_gene: TRBJ2-7
v_gene: TRBV18
len: 18
abundance: -
d_gene: -
CDR3nt: TGTGCCAGCTCACCACCGGTCGGTCTGAGGACTGTGGAGTACGAGCAGTACTTC
CDR3aa: CASSPPVGLRTVEYEQYF

j_gene: TRBJ2-2
v_gene: TRBV11-3
len: 15
abundance: once
d_gene: TRBD2
CDR3nt: TGTGCCAGCAGGAACAGCGGGAGGGGGGCCGGGGAGCTGTTTTTT
CDR3aa: CASRNSGRGAGELFF

j_gene: TRBJ1-2
v_gene: TRBV7-9
len: 14
abundance: -
d_gene: -
CDR3nt: TGTGCCAGCAGCTTAGGGGTCAGGGAGGATGGCTACACCTTC
CDR3aa: CASSLGVREDGYTF

j_gene: TRBJ2-2
v_gene: TRBV28
len: 14
abundance: -
d_gene: TRBD2
CDR3nt: TGTGCCAGCAAGTCTAGCGGAAACACCGGGGAGCTGTTTTTT
CDR3aa: CASKSSGNTGELFF

j_gene: TRBJ1-1
v_gene: TRBV27
len: 13
abundance: once
d_gene: TRBD1
CDR3nt: TGTGCCAGCAGTATAGGACAGGGCACTGAAGCTTTCTTT
CDR3aa: CASSIGQGTEAFF

j_gene: TRBJ2-5
v_gene: TRBV15
len: 14
abundance: -
d_gene: -
CDR3nt: TGTGCCACCAGCAGGTCCGACTCCCCCCAGACCCAGTACTTC
CDR3aa: CATSRSDSPQTQYF

j_gene: TRBJ1-6
v_gene: TRBV10-3
len: 13
abundance: -
d_gene: -
CDR3nt: TGTGCCATCAGTGAGTCGATCAGAACACCCCTCCACTTT
CDR3aa: CAISESIRTPLHF